The sample holds a few counts of the clone carrying this T cell receptor (beta chain). The antigen is unknown. The entry originates in a study of blood T cells in healthy people across ages. Study context: Capturing about one barcoded beta molecule per two T cells was achieved by template switching.

Trimming removed 7 bases from V and 2 bases from J; junction bases left unmatched: 3. The CDR3 runs to 13 residues. Germline V gene sequence: CDR1 MNHEY, CDR2 SMNVEV (reference sequence). Study findings and constraints: Per-million-T-cell TCR beta diversity fell roughly linearly with age. Observed TCR beta diversity showed a strong correlation with the percentage of naive T cells as measured by flow cytometry.

Next came a second PCR, run for 7 to 11 cycles, which used a sample-barcoded 5' primer along with a J-beta primer mix. Every individual sample yielded 3 million or more paired-end reads (each containing CDR3). TCRdb processed the 5' RACE reads anew with MiXCR; each CDR3 protein has one entry. The sample holds hundreds of thousands of distinct CDR3 sequences, roughly 44% seen once. The V call is TRBV27, the J call TRBJ2-3; TRBD2 matches at 7 bases. This receptor was identified in a man aged 55-75 years in good health. Sequencing was carried out using blood. CDR3 sequence: CASKRGSTDTQYF. CDR3 DNA: TGTGCCAGCAAGCGGGGTTCCACAGATACGCAGTATTTT.